The present entry profiles one T cell receptor beta chain with its context. The sample holds a few counts of this clonotype. Its antigen specificity is not known. The record has no base qualities; no much larger clone is one base away. Counted from cysteine to phenylalanine, this CDR3 has 12 amino acids. Left in the record is the CDR3 DNA by itself, 36 bases read in frame from the first base. Looking up the germline V gene (reference sequence) yields CDR1 SEHNR and CDR2 FQNEAQ. V drops 3 bases and J drops 9 bases, leaving 6 bases in between. TCR cDNA was made using 5'RACE template switching, a step that added a universal primer site and unique molecular identifiers. Priming for cDNA synthesis came from both the TCR alpha and TCR beta constant segments. Library amplification used two PCR steps, and the second PCR step added sample barcodes and sequencing adapters. Sequencing of the libraries was done on either Illumina HiSeq 2500 (2x100 bp) or NovaSeq (2x150 bp). As for the original processing: MIGEC handled demultiplexing of reads and collapsing into UMI consensus sequences, while MiXCR performed V(D)J alignment. Vaccine-responding clonotypes were identified with edgeR using replicate PBMC samples, with FDR below 0.01 and a log2 fold change above 5 up to day 15 being required. CD4 or CD8 identity was assigned to each bulk clonotype according to whether the clonotype was present at higher abundance in the sequenced CD4 repertoire or the sequenced CD8 repertoire. TCRdb cleaned the public reads at Q25 with fastp, built clones with MiXCR and kept in-frame beta chains. Each CDR3 protein appears once, grouped with its most common genes and DNA. The V and J calls reflect TCRdb's pipeline rather than the authors' work. In this sample the table shows 400,000 to 650,000 distinct CDR3 sequences, roughly 22% of which occur a single time. The biggest ten clones account for approximately 16% of the sample.

The treatment or condition label, as the study defines it: live attenuated yellow fever vaccine strain. Two biological replicates of bulk PBMCs were collected at each blood-draw timepoint. PBMCs were isolated from peripheral blood using a standard Ficoll-Paque protocol. TriZol was used to extract RNA from bulk PBMCs, CD4 and CD8 fractions, and dextramer-positive and dextramer-negative fractions. This specimen comes from a study of T cells after yellow fever vaccination (dated by TCRdb to about 2019). Describing the broader study: Libraries from fractions with low cell numbers were prepared with the SMART-Seq v4 Ultra Low Input RNA kit. Bulk TCR alpha and beta repertoires were sequenced longitudinally to track T-cell clones before and after primary and booster YFV17D yellow fever vaccination. Two healthy male donors made up the cohort, one aged 18 to 30 years and the other aged 30 to 40 years. Bulk PBMC replicates and cell subsets were isolated from blood drawn at multiple timepoints before and after both primary and secondary immunization. The paper's findings and limits, for the study overall: A small fraction of clonotypes showed up in both the CD4 and CD8 compartments, probably as a result of convergent recombination. Compared with the primary T-cell response, the secondary T-cell response was faster but weaker, reaching its peak on day 5 rather than on day 15. Because abundant contaminating clonotypes from the bulk population could be contained in FACS-sorted repertoires, computational filtering was required. Most clones expanded after primary vaccination (about 95% of CD4 and approximately 90% of CD8) were re-detected after the booster, suggesting that broad memory maintenance occurred. Because only a couple of donors were included in the study, the extent to which the findings can be generalized is limited.

This material consisted of PBMCs, taken roughly 20 days after the first yellow fever vaccination. The source is a man aged 18 to 30 who received the YFV17D yellow fever vaccine. The V and J genes are TRBV7-9 and TRBJ1-6; a confident D gene designation cannot be given. The CDR3 region: CASSFGSSPLHF. The DNA sequence is as follows: TGTGCCAGCAGCTTCGGCAGTTCACCCCTCCACTTT.